Listed below are T cell receptor beta chains from one sample, sequenced in a study of blood T cell repertoires in COVID-19. Sequencing was performed with immunoSEQ multiplex PCR; in TCRdb, only in-frame clones are kept and a portion is missing. This repertoire shows some 87,000 clones, about 81% found once; its top ten account for about 13%. Specimen: peripheral blood. The receptors here all came from a human donor in a cohort sampled during active COVID-19. Both conserved end residues are part of each CDR3. The D gene is left open where the match is weak. Size values are once, few and many counts, or a class for expanded clones, and some rows have none.

NA	TRBV10-3	TRBD2	TRBJ2-3	CAISEGSSGGTDTQYF	TGTGCCATCAGTGAGGGTTCTAGCGGGGGCACAGATACGCAGTATTTT
NA	TRBV2	TRBD1	TRBJ1-2	CASRDIVTGGVRYGYTF	TGTGCCAGCAGAGACATTGTAACAGGGGGAGTCCGCTATGGCTACACCTTC
NA	TRBV2	NA	TRBJ1-1	CASSEMGRNTEAFF	TGTGCCAGCAGTGAAATGGGGAGAAACACTGAAGCTTTCTTT
NA	TRBV3-1/TRBV3-2	NA	TRBJ2-2	CASSQGRNTGELFF	TGTGCCAGCAGCCAAGGGAGGAACACCGGGGAGCTGTTTTTT
NA	TRBV28	NA	TRBJ2-7	CATSRKRHTILPSYEQYF	TGTGCCACCTCTCGAAAGAGACACACAATTTTACCCTCCTACGAGCAGTACTTC
NA	TRBV6-6	TRBD1	TRBJ2-1	CASSYKGQGGNEQFF	TGTGCCAGCAGTTACAAGGGACAGGGTGGTAATGAGCAGTTCTTC
NA	TRBV7-3	TRBD2	TRBJ2-3	CASSPKGRVGTDTQYF	TGTGCCAGCAGCCCCAAGGGGAGGGTTGGCACAGATACGCAGTATTTT
NA	TRBV25-1	TRBD1	TRBJ2-3	CASSEMGQRDTDTQYF	TGTGCCAGCAGTGAAATGGGACAGCGAGACACAGATACGCAGTATTTT
NA	TRBV7-2	TRBD1	TRBJ1-2	CASSFQTGENYGYTF	TGTGCCAGCAGCTTTCAGACAGGGGAAAACTATGGCTACACCTTC
few	TRBV27	TRBD1	TRBJ1-2	CASSPGQGPLYGYTF	TGTGCCAGCAGTCCTGGACAGGGCCCGCTCTATGGCTACACCTTC
NA	TRBV5-1	TRBD2	TRBJ2-2	CASSLAASGGWGAGELFF	TGCGCCAGCAGCTTGGCCGCTAGCGGCGGTTGGGGTGCCGGGGAGCTGTTTTTT
NA	TRBV6-5	TRBD1	TRBJ2-7	CASSETGMAYEQYF	TGTGCCAGCAGCGAGACAGGGATGGCCTACGAGCAGTACTTC
NA	TRBV12-3/TRBV12-4	NA	TRBJ2-1	CASSLGEYNEQFF	TGTGCCAGCAGTTTAGGGGAGTACAATGAGCAGTTCTTC
NA	TRBV5-1	TRBD2	TRBJ2-5	CASSFGASGGVETQYF	TGCGCCAGCAGCTTCGGCGCTAGCGGGGGTGTAGAGACCCAGTACTTC
NA	TRBV5-1	TRBD1	TRBJ1-3	CASSAQGQGSGNTIYF	TGCGCCAGCAGCGCCCAGGGACAGGGCTCTGGAAACACCATATATTTT
few	TRBV5-6	NA	TRBJ1-4	CASSLMASNEKLFF	TGTGCCAGCAGCTTGATGGCTTCTAATGAAAAACTGTTTTTT
NA	TRBV5-4	NA	TRBJ1-1	CASSSSRLVNTEAFF	TGTGCCAGCAGCTCGTCCAGGCTCGTGAACACTGAAGCTTTCTTT
NA	TRBV6-6	TRBD2	TRBJ2-7	CASSTGLAWDEQYF	TGTGCCAGCAGTACCGGACTAGCCTGGGACGAGCAGTACTTC
NA	TRBV6-5	NA	TRBJ2-7	CASSYGAGKGYEQYF	TGTGCCAGCAGTTACGGGGCAGGGAAGGGGTACGAGCAGTACTTC
NA	TRBV30	NA	TRBJ1-3	CAWSRRQGNTIYF	TGTGCCTGGAGTAGGAGACAGGGAAACACCATATATTTT
NA	TRBV3-1/TRBV3-2	TRBD1	TRBJ2-1	CASSLYGQGANEQFF	TGTGCCAGCAGCCTATATGGACAGGGGGCGAATGAGCAGTTCTTC
NA	TRBV6-5	TRBD1	TRBJ1-1	CASSRQGNTEAFF	TGTGCCAGCAGCCGACAGGGGAACACTGAAGCTTTCTTT
NA	TRBV5-1	TRBD1	TRBJ1-6	CASSQGQGYNSPLHF	TGCGCCAGCAGCCAGGGACAGGGATACAATTCACCCCTCCACTTT
NA	TRBV18	NA	TRBJ1-4	CASSIPTGREKLFF	TGTGCCAGCTCCATACCGACAGGAAGAGAAAAACTGTTTTTT
NA	TRBV4-3	NA	TRBJ1-1	CASSQATEGGLLLNTEAFF	TGCGCCAGCAGCCAAGCCACTGAGGGCGGCTTGTTGCTGAACACTGAAGCTTTCTTT
NA	TRBV6-2/TRBV6-3	NA	TRBJ1-1	CASSYRFPSGNTEAFF	TGTGCCAGCAGTTACCGGTTCCCATCGGGGAACACTGAAGCTTTCTTT
NA	TRBV28	NA	TRBJ2-1	CASMVGGGSYNEQFF	TGTGCCAGCATGGTGGGGGGTGGGTCCTACAATGAGCAGTTCTTC
NA	TRBV3-1/TRBV3-2	NA	TRBJ2-1	CASSQEGRGPGSYNEQFF	TGTGCCAGCAGCCAAGAAGGGCGGGGCCCCGGGTCCTACAATGAGCAGTTCTTC
NA	TRBV7-9	NA	TRBJ1-3	CASSLISSGNTIYF	TGTGCCAGCAGCTTAATCAGCTCTGGAAACACCATATATTTT
NA	TRBV21-1	NA	TRBJ1-5	CASSPPDRAIQPQHF	TGTGCCAGCAGCCCCCCGGACAGGGCTATTCAGCCCCAGCATTTT
NA	TRBV20-1	TRBD1	TRBJ1-1	CSASGQGGTEAFF	TGCAGTGCTAGTGGACAGGGAGGCACTGAAGCTTTCTTT
NA	TRBV6-5	TRBD2	TRBJ2-1	CASSPSFGGRNEQFF	TGTGCCAGCAGCCCCTCTTTCGGGGGGAGGAATGAGCAGTTCTTC